This T cell receptor (beta chain) was recorded in a study of shared clonotypes between healthy human individuals (dated by TCRdb to 2018 to 2021). Concerning the study at large: The cohort included three men and a couple of women between 18 and 49 years of age. Libraries were prepared and TCR repertoires were sequenced by different laboratories using diverse techniques, in order to increase sequencing depth and limit assay-specific biases. Each donor's leukapheresis produced roughly between roughly 0.85 and 10 billion PBMCs. Per donor, three plates each were used for CD4 naive and CD4 memory, two for CD8 naive, and one for CD8 memory. Blood TCR repertoires of five healthy adults were deeply sequenced to estimate repertoire size and the extent of clonotype sharing between individuals. The paper's findings and limits, for the study overall: Even with the large sequencing depth, rarefaction of the sorted-subset datasets indicated that sequencing was incomplete. Sampling was limited to blood, and TCR repertoires in tissue likely differ from TCR repertoires in blood. Clonotypes shared by all four sorted-subset donors showed higher generation probabilities than non-shared clonotypes. When several donors were compared, the shared fraction of clonotypes was around 4.6% for naive CD4, 3% to 4% for naive CD8, 2% to 2.5% for memory CD4, and roughly 0.43% for memory CD8. Larger estimated clonotype richness was generally found for naive subsets than for memory subsets. Based on pairwise subsampling, the degree of clonotype sharing among donors was expected to be affected by sequencing depth. The genetic and exposure-history diversity represented was limited by the small number of donors.

Using the deep immunoSEQ assay, TCR CDR3 regions were amplified from genomic DNA by multiplex PCR. Extracted genomic DNA from each cell subset was distributed evenly across all wells of several immunoSEQ 96-well plates, and each plate was treated as a replicate. For sorted subsets, each replicate PCR was loaded with roughly 200 ng genomic DNA, equivalent to 25,000 to 35,000 T cell genomes. The purified libraries were quantified using a Qubit 3.0 fluorometer, sized with a Bioanalyzer 2100, and then quantified again using the KAPA Library Quantification kit. A separate single-read 150-cycle Illumina NextSeq 550 flow cell was used to sequence each immunoSEQ 96-well plate. In the authors' own workflow: Because only junctional sequences without quality scores were contained in the immunoSEQ output, filtering matching that applied to full-length reads could not be performed. To assign V/J genes and CDR3, sequences were annotated against IMGT germline references using PyIR, a Python wrapper for IgBLAST v1.9. Reads were filtered out if the reads had weak V/J assignments (E-value above 1e-6), no CDR3, stop codons, out-of-frame junctions, or ambiguous translated residues. V3J clonotypes were defined as sequences sharing the same inferred V gene, J gene, and CDR3 amino acid sequence. Percentage overlap between repertoires was computed as shared unique clonotypes divided by the size of the smaller repertoire. Three approaches were used to assess repertoire richness: RTK rarefaction, the Chao1 estimator, and Recon v2.1 estimates of unobserved clonotypes. OLGA was used to compute generation probabilities for all TCRbeta clonotypes that the gDNA method yielded from a few donors. TCRdb stores this immuneACCESS table with in-frame sequences only. Part of the clones is absent; in the studies checked, under half of the shortfall reflects unresolved V genes, and no reason is known for the rest. V and J calls plus clone size are reproduced from that table; the DNA served to infer D and trimming. For this sample the table gives about 79,000 clones, of which around 57% were detected only once. Of the sample, around 50% falls within the top ten clones.

Healthy HIV-negative adults with no recently reported acute infections or vaccinations were included as donors. Every donor was a Caucasian adult residing in Nashville, Tennessee, USA. The CD8 memory samples were a combination of magnetically selected CD45RO+ cells and CCR7-negative CD45RA+ effector memory (TemRA) cells. Blood was obtained by leukapheresis, after which PBMCs were separated by Ficoll-Histopaque density gradient centrifugation and cryopreserved in liquid nitrogen vapor phase. Analytical flow cytometry was used to check the purity and quantity of every magnetically sorted T cell population. Genomic DNA was isolated from each sorted fraction and quantified by UV absorbance on a Nanodrop 2000c. CDR1 is given as SEHNR and CDR2 as FQNEAQ, both from the germline V gene (reference sequence). From its cysteine to its phenylalanine, the CDR3 spans 17 amino acids. Here the CDR3 DNA is all that survives: 51 bases in frame from base 1. V is cut by 5 bases and J by 0 bases, and the space between the germline ends is 18 bases.

About this clone: The clone's antigen remains unknown. Base qualities are not at hand, and no much larger clone is one base apart.

Sequences were obtained from memory CD8+ T cells sorted from blood. In light of the paper, this sample's cell subset or site label describes: CD45RO+ cells pooled with CCR7-negative TemRA cells. This clonotype originated in a man aged 30-40 years in good health. The chain joins TRBV7-9 to TRBJ2-3; the D gene is possibly TRBD1, with 7 bases matching. CDR3 region: CASSAGQFLPSTDTQYF. Here is the DNA: TGTGCCAGCAGCGCGGGACAGTTTTTACCTAGCACAGATACGCAGTATTTT.